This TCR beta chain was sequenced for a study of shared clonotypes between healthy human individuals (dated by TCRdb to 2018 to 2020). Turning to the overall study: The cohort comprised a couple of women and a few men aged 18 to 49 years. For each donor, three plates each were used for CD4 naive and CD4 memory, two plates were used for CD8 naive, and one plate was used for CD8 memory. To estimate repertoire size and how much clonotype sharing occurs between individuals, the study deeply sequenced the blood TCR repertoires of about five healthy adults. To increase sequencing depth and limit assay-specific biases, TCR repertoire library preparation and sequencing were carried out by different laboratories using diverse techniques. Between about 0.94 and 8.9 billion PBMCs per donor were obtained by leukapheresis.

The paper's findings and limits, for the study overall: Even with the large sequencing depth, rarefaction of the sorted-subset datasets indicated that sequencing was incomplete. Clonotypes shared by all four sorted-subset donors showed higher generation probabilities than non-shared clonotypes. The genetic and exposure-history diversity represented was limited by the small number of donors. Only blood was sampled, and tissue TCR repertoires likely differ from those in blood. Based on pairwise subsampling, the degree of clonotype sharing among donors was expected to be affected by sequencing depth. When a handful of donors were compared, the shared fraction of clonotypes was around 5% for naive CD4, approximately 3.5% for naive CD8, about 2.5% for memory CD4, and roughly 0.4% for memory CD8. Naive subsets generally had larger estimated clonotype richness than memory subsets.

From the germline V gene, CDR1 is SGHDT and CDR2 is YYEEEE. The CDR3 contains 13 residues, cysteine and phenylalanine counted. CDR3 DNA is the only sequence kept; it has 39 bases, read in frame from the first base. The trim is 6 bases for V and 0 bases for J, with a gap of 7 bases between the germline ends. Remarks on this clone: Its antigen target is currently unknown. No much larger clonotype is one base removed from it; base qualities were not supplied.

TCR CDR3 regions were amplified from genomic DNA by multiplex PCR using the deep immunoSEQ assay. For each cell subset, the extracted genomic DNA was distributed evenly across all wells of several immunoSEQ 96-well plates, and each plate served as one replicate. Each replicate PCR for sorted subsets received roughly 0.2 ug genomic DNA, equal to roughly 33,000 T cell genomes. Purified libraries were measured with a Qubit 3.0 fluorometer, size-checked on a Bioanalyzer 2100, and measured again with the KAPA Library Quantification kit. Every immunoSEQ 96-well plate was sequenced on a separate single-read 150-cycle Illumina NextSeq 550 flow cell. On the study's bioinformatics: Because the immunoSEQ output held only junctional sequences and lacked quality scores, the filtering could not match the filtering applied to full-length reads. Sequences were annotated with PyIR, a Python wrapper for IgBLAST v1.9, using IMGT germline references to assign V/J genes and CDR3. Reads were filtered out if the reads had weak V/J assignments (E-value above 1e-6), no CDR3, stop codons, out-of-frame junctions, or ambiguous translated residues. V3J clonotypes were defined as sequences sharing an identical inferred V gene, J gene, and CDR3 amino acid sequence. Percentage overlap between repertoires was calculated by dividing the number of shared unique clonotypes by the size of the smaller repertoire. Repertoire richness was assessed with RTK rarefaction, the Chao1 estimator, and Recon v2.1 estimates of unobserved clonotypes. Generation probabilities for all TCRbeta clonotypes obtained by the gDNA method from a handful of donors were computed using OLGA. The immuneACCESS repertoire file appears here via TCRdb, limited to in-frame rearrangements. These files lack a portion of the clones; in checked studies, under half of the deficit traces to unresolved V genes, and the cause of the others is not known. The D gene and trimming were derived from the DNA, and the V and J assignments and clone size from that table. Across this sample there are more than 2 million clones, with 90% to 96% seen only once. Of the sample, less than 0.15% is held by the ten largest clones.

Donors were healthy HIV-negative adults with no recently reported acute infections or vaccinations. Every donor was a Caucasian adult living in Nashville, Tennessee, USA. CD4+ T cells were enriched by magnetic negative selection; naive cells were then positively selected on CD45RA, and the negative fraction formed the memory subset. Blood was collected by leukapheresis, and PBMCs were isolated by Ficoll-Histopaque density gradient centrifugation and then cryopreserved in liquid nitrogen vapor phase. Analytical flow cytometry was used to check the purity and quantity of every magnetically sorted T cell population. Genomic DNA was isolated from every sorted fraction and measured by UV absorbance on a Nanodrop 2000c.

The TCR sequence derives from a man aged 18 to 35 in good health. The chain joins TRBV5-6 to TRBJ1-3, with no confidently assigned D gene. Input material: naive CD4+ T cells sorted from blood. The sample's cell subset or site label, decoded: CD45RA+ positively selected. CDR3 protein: CASTQNSGNTIYF. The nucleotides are TGTGCCAGCACGCAGAACTCTGGAAACACCATATATTTT.